These 4 T cell receptor beta chains came from one sample sequenced in a study of T-cell reconstitution after alpha-beta-depleted transplantation in children. The library targeted TCRbeta and was prepared with unique molecular identifiers. TCRdb re-called the PCR reads with MiXCR, one entry per CDR3 protein. This repertoire shows some 840,000 distinct CDR3 sequences, roughly 16% found once; its top ten account for roughly 5%. Specimen: PBMCs, mostly from graft donor cells, collected 360 days after TCRalphabeta/CD19-depleted stem cell transplant. The receptors stem from a male patient younger than 18 who had a stem cell transplant for acute lymphoblastic leukemia, so the T cells may come from the graft donor.

This clonotype was seen a handful of times. The chain is built from TRBV5-5 and TRBJ1-1; D unresolved. CDR1 and CDR2 from the germline V gene are SGHKS and YYEKEE (reference sequence). The CDR3 has 12 amino acids. Trimming stripped 0 bases from V and 4 bases from J, with 4 bases between. The CDR3, as DNA: TGTGCCAGCAGCTTGGTGAGCACTGAAGCTTTCTTT. It codes for CASSLVSTEAFF.

The chain carries TRBV12-3 or TRBV12-4 and TRBJ2-1; 9 nucleotides align to TRBD2. The CDR3 is 18 amino acids. V lost 1 base to trimming and J lost 8 bases; unmatched junction nucleotides: 15. The CDR3, as DNA: TGTGCCAGCAGTTTAGTCGTCGGGGCGGGAGGGGGAGGGTATGAGCAGTTCTTC. This translates into CASSLVVGAGGGGYEQFF.

This clonotype was counted between two and nine times. The chain uses TRBV20-1 and TRBJ2-4, with 11 bases that match TRBD2. V lost 2 bases, J lost 7 bases, and 7 bases stayed unmatched. CDR1 and CDR2 from the germline V gene are DFQATT and SNEGSKA (reference sequence). The CDR3 spans 15 residues. The CDR3 nucleotides read TGCAGTGCTAGAACTAGCGGGAGTGGATGGAACATTCAGTACTTC. Its protein product is CSARTSGSGWNIQYF.

The chain has TRBV5-1 and TRBJ2-1; 10 bases map to TRBD1. CDR3 length: 15 residues. Germline values: CDR1 SGHRS, CDR2 YFSETQ. V shed 3 bases, J shed 6 bases, and the junction held 6 bases outside the gene matches. In nucleotides, the CDR3 is TGCGCCAGCAGCTCCGGGACAGGGGCAGGCAATGAGCAGTTCTTC. As protein: CASSSGTGAGNEQFF. The variable domain in full, with the rest retrieved from reference TRBV5-1 and TRBJ2-1, is KAGVTQTPRYLIKTRGQQVTLSCSPISGHRSVSWYQQTPGQGLQFLFEYFSETQRNKGNFPGRFSGRQFSNSRSEMNVSTLELGDSALYLCASSSGTGAGNEQFFGPGTRLTVL.